One and the same sample provided the 30 T cell receptor beta chains below, sequenced in a study of T-cell memory formation after mild COVID-19. TCRdb analysed the 5' RACE reads with MiXCR anew, one entry per CDR3 protein. The sample carries just over 200,000 distinct CDR3 sequences, around 9.5% recorded once. Input material: PBMCs or a T cell subset sorted from them (not recorded which). All receptors derive from a man aged 18 to 30 who had mild COVID-19 (a few samples of this study predate the infection). Cell type and time point are not known.

This clonotype was counted ten times or more. The V and J genes are TRBV20-1 and TRBJ2-5, with D possibly being TRBD1 (5 bases). V was trimmed by 1 base and J by 4 bases, leaving 7 bases between them. CDR1 is DFQATT, CDR2 SNEGSKA, per germline (reference sequence). This CDR3 is built from 12 residues. Written as DNA, the CDR3 is TGCAGTGCTAGAGCGCAGGGAGAGACCCAGTACTTC. Amino acid sequence: CSARAQGETQYF.

The table lists this clonotype with a few counts. The V call is TRBV20-1, the J call TRBJ2-5; 8 bases fit TRBD1. This CDR3 spans 14 amino acids. Germline V CDR1 and CDR2: DFQATT, SNEGSKA (reference sequence). V shed 6 bases, J shed 5 bases, and the junction held 11 bases outside the gene matches. The CDR3 loop is CSARDRLSQETQYF. The CDR3 DNA is TGCAGTGCGAGGGACAGGTTATCGCAGGAGACCCAGTACTTC.

This clonotype showed up just a few times. This chain links TRBV7-9 with TRBJ2-3; D not resolved. CDR3 length: 12 amino acids. The ends were cut back, 6 bases at V and 4 bases at J, with 8 bases in the middle. Germline V CDR1 and CDR2: SEHNR, FQNEAQ (reference sequence). In DNA form, the CDR3 reads TGTGCCAGCAGTTTTACACCAGATACGCAGTATTTT. It codes for CASSFTPDTQYF.

This clonotype appeared many times. The V call is TRBV7-9, the J call TRBJ2-1; 9 bases align to TRBD1. The junction had 9 bases not matched to a gene; V was cut back by 5 bases and J by 4 bases. Germline V gene lookup returns CDR1 SEHNR and CDR2 FQNEAQ (reference sequence). CDR3 length equals 16 residues. The CDR3 DNA reads TGTGCCAGCAGCAAACCACGCGGGACAGGGTACAATGAGCAGTTCTTC. Protein sequence: CASSKPRGTGYNEQFF.

This clonotype was observed a few times. V usage is TRBV20-1 and J usage is TRBJ2-1; 14 bases match TRBD2. The junction had 0 bases not matched to a gene; V was cut back by 5 bases and J by 3 bases. This CDR3 comprises 14 residues. The V gene's germline CDR1 is DFQATT and CDR2 SNEGSKA (reference sequence). As DNA, the CDR3 is TGCAGTGCTGGGACTAGCGGGGGCTACAATGAGCAGTTCTTC. Residues: CSAGTSGGYNEQFF.

In its sample, this clonotype is medium-sized. The V and J genes are TRBV2 and TRBJ2-2; 9 positions match TRBD1. The CDR3 runs 13 residues. J was trimmed by 7 bases and V by 6 bases; bases with no gene match: 3. Germline V gene sequence: CDR1 SNHLY, CDR2 FYNNEI. CDR3 loop: CASRGQGGGELFF. DNA for the CDR3: TGTGCCAGCAGGGGACAGGGAGGCGGGGAGCTGTTTTTT.

V is TRBV15 and J is TRBJ2-3; 7 nucleotides match TRBD2. Germline assignment: CDR1 LNHNV and CDR2 YYDKDF (reference sequence). The junction had 6 bases not matched to a gene; V was cut back by 4 bases and J by 2 bases. This CDR3 is built from 15 residues. DNA of the CDR3: TGTGCCACCAGCACACGACGGGGGGACACAGATACGCAGTATTTT. Encoded protein: CATSTRRGDTDTQYF.

This clonotype was seen a few times. The chain couples TRBV5-6 to TRBJ2-7, with D possibly TRBD2 on 5 matching bases. V lost 4 bases and J 2 bases, leaving 16 bases between the germline ends. The germline gives CDR1 SGHDT, CDR2 YYEEEE. The CDR3 is made up of 15 amino acids. CDR3 in DNA: TGTGCCAGCAGCCCGTCCCCTGGGCGGGCCTACGAGCAGTACGTC. It specifies CASSPSPGRAYEQYV.

The CDR3 loop reads CASWLTGGNEQFF. CDR3 in DNA: TGTGCCAGCTGGCTCACTGGGGGCAATGAGCAGTTCTTC. V gene TRBV12-3 or TRBV12-4 combines with J gene TRBJ2-1; D could derive from TRBD1 or TRBD2 (5 bases each). V was cut by 8 bases and J by 6 bases, with 14 bases left in between. CDR3 length equals 13 residues.

V is TRBV29-1 and J is TRBJ2-7; TRBD1 matches 7 bases. Germline loops: CDR1 SQVTM, CDR2 ANQGSEA. The ends lost 4 bases at V and 0 bases at J; junction bases unmatched: 6. This CDR3 is 14 amino acids long. In DNA, the CDR3 is TGCAGCGTTGCGGGACAGCCGACCTCCTACGAGCAGTACTTC. Encoded protein: CSVAGQPTSYEQYF.

This clonotype has more than one count but fewer than ten. This chain connects TRBV6-2 or TRBV6-3 to TRBJ2-3; D not resolved. CDR3 size: 12 residues. V was cut by 6 bases and J by 0 bases, with 4 bases left in between. The V gene's germline CDR1 is MNHEY and CDR2 SVGEGT. The CDR3 sequence is CASRDSTDTQYF. The CDR3 DNA reads as TGTGCCAGCAGGGATAGCACAGATACGCAGTATTTT.

There are many counts of this clonotype. The CDR3 coding sequence is TGCGCCAGCAGCTTGGGGCAGACCGGGAGGGAGCAGTTCTTC. The encoded protein is CASSLGQTGREQFF. This chain uses TRBV5-1 with TRBJ2-1, with 7 bases matching TRBD2. The CDR3 spans 14 residues. The V gene end was trimmed by 0 bases and the J gene end by 10 bases; junction bases not matched to a gene: 7. The germline CDR1 and CDR2 sequences are SGHRS and YFSETQ.

This clonotype came up a few times. The chain couples TRBV12-3 or TRBV12-4 to TRBJ2-3, with 10 bases aligning to TRBD2. The V and J ends lost 4 bases and 2 bases, in that order; junction bases with no gene match: 6. The CDR3 spans 16 residues. In nucleotides, the CDR3 is TGTGCCAGCAGTTCCGCCGGACTAGCGGACACAGATACGCAGTATTTT. Amino acids: CASSSAGLADTDTQYF.

The sample holds many counts of this clonotype. The chain recombines TRBV12-3 or TRBV12-4 with TRBJ1-1; a weak D match, TRBD1 (5 bases). Trimming pared 6 bases from V and 11 bases from J, leaving 16 bases between. This CDR3 contains 12 residues. The CDR3 spells CASSGDSGGAFF. The CDR3, as DNA: TGTGCCAGCAGCGGGGACTCCGGTGGGGCTTTCTTT.

This clonotype occurred many times. This chain uses TRBV29-1 with TRBJ2-7, with TRBD1 identical over 7 bases. Losses at the gene ends were 7 bases for V and 7 bases for J; bases not matched to a gene: 4. Germline CDR1 reads SQVTM; CDR2 reads ANQGSEA. The CDR3 covers 10 residues. The chain's CDR3 is CSGGTAEQYF. The DNA of the CDR3 is TGCAGCGGGGGGACAGCAGAGCAGTACTTC.

This chain joins TRBV5-1 and TRBJ2-7, with unresolved D. V lost 1 base, J lost 0 bases, and 11 bases lay in between. The germline CDR1 and CDR2 sequences are SGHRS and YFSETQ. This CDR3 contains 15 residues. CDR3 DNA: TGCGCCAGCAGCTTGTCGTTGGGCACCTCCTACGAGCAGTACTTC. Translation: CASSLSLGTSYEQYF.

The table lists this clonotype with a few counts. V is TRBV7-2 and J is TRBJ1-2; D remains unclear. Germline V gene lookup returns CDR1 SGHTA and CDR2 FQGNSA. The V and J ends lost 5 bases and 0 bases respectively, with 10 bases between them. There are 14 residues in the CDR3. The CDR3 DNA reads as TGTGCCAGCAGCAGATCCGGGGCTAACTATGGCTACACCTTC. Its protein is CASSRSGANYGYTF.

This clonotype was seen a handful of times. The chain is built from TRBV29-1 and TRBJ1-6; tentative D call: TRBD1 (5 bases). Trimming shortened V by 7 bases and J by 10 bases, and 20 bases separated the two germline ends. The CDR3 runs 14 residues. Germline CDR1 SQVTM, CDR2 ANQGSEA. The chain's CDR3 is CSGKSSGSRSPLHF. The CDR3 DNA sequence: TGCAGCGGGAAGTCCTCAGGGTCAAGATCACCCCTCCACTTT.

The chain couples TRBV4-2 to TRBJ1-1; no clear D. The CDR3 is made up of 13 amino acids. CDR1 and CDR2 from the germline V gene are LGHNA and YNFKEQ. Between the trimmed V and J ends, which lost 6 bases and 4 bases, there was a span of 12 bases. CDR3 protein: CASSRPLGTEAFF. The CDR3 DNA reads as TGTGCCAGCAGTAGACCTCTGGGCACTGAAGCTTTCTTT.

This clonotype was seen many times. The J gene is TRBJ2-3, the V gene TRBV24-1; 8 nucleotides agree with TRBD2. The length of the CDR3 is 16 residues. The germline V gene has CDR1 KGHDR and CDR2 SFDVKD. Trimming removed 4 bases from V and 0 bases from J; junction bases left unmatched: 5. CDR3 sequence (DNA): TGTGCCACCAGTGACCCCGGGGGGGTTAGCACAGATACGCAGTATTTT. Encoded protein: CATSDPGGVSTDTQYF.

This clonotype appeared many times. The chain recombines TRBV4-3 with TRBJ1-3; D is unresolved. Germline-derived CDR1 and CDR2 are LGHNA and YSLEER. The CDR3 loop spans 13 amino acids. V lost 4 bases and J 2 bases, leaving 6 bases between the germline ends. The CDR3 loop is CASSPTAGNTIYF. CDR3 coding DNA: TGCGCCAGCAGCCCGACCGCTGGAAACACCATATATTTT.

In its sample, this clonotype was seen a few times. V is TRBV12-3 or TRBV12-4 and J is TRBJ1-2; tentatively, D is TRBD1 (5 bases). Trimming shortened V by 6 bases and J by 4 bases, and 15 bases separated the two germline ends. The CDR3 contains 14 residues. CDR3 in amino acids: CASSLLGGFYGYTF. The CDR3, as DNA: TGTGCCAGCAGCCTACTGGGGGGATTCTATGGCTACACCTTC.

The rearrangement joins TRBV6-5 to TRBJ1-3, with a possible D match to TRBD1 (5 bases). Germline V gives CDR1 MNHEY, CDR2 SVGAGI. Trimming cost V 1 base and J 7 bases, with 14 bases left between them. This CDR3 is built from 15 residues. CDR3 coding DNA: TGTGCCAGCAGTTACTTGTCCGGGGCAGGTAACACCATATATTTT. It yields the protein CASSYLSGAGNTIYF.

There are a few counts of this clonotype. The J gene is TRBJ2-1, the V gene TRBV3-1, with D perhaps given as TRBD1 or TRBD2 (5 bases each). The CDR3 consists of 15 residues. From germline, CDR1 is LGHDT and CDR2 YNNKEL (reference sequence). V was clipped by 1 base and J by 4 bases, with 11 bases between them. The CDR3 sequence is CASSQVAGTYNEQFF. The CDR3 DNA reads TGTGCCAGCAGCCAAGTAGCAGGGACGTACAATGAGCAGTTCTTC.

This clonotype was counted between two and nine times. The chain employs TRBV20-1 and TRBJ1-4; D gene unclear. The germline CDR1 and CDR2 sequences are DFQATT and SNEGSKA (reference sequence). The CDR3 contains 14 residues. Trimming took 5 bases from V and 7 from J, leaving 17 bases between them. The CDR3 protein is CSAGHGRRGEKLFF. DNA of the CDR3: TGCAGTGCTGGGCACGGGCGCCGAGGTGAAAAACTGTTTTTT.

This clonotype has just a few counts. The chain is built from TRBV18 and TRBJ2-5; 7 nucleotides match TRBD1. Losses at the gene ends were 4 bases for V and 5 bases for J; bases not matched to a gene: 10. The CDR3 totals 15 residues. The germline gives CDR1 KGHSH, CDR2 LQKENI. For the CDR3, the DNA is TGTGCCAGCTCACGATCGGACAGGCGGGCTGAGACCCAGTACTTC. Protein: CASSRSDRRAETQYF.

This clonotype was observed at least ten times. The chain couples TRBV7-9 to TRBJ2-1; D possibly matches TRBD1 or TRBD2 (6 bases each). The V gene's germline CDR1 is SEHNR and CDR2 FQNEAQ (reference sequence). V shed 8 bases and J shed 12 bases, with 14 bases lying between them. This CDR3 contains 11 residues. CDR3 sequence reads: CASASRGRQFF. CDR3 bases: TGTGCCAGCGCCAGCCGGGGGCGGCAGTTCTTC.

This clonotype was picked up a small number of times. V gene TRBV4-1 combines with J gene TRBJ1-1; no clear D gene. V lost 0 bases, J lost 1 base, and 15 bases lay in between. Germline V CDR1 and CDR2: MGHRA, YSYEKL. There are 17 residues in the CDR3. CDR3 coding DNA: TGCGCCAGCAGCCAAGATCTTTTTAGTGCAGCGAACACTGAAGCTTTCTTT. Translated: CASSQDLFSAANTEAFF.

This clonotype was seen repeatedly, ten times or more. This chain connects TRBV18 to TRBJ1-2, with 7 bases matching TRBD1. Germline-derived CDR1 and CDR2 are KGHSH and LQKENI. This CDR3 has 13 residues. V dropped 3 bases and J dropped 2; count of bases not matched to a gene: 0. The CDR3 spells CASSPTGNYGYTF. The CDR3 nucleotides are TGTGCCAGCTCACCGACAGGGAACTATGGCTACACCTTC.

This rearrangement joins TRBV5-1 to TRBJ2-1; 7 bases agree with TRBD1. The CDR3 has 20 amino acids. Germline-derived CDR1 and CDR2 are SGHRS and YFSETQ. Trimming cost V 1 base and J 5 bases; bases outside gene matches: 21. The DNA for the CDR3 is TGCGCCAGCAGCTTGTCCTATTCAAACCGGGACAGCAAATCTAACAATGAGCAGTTCTTC. Amino acids: CASSLSYSNRDSKSNNEQFF.